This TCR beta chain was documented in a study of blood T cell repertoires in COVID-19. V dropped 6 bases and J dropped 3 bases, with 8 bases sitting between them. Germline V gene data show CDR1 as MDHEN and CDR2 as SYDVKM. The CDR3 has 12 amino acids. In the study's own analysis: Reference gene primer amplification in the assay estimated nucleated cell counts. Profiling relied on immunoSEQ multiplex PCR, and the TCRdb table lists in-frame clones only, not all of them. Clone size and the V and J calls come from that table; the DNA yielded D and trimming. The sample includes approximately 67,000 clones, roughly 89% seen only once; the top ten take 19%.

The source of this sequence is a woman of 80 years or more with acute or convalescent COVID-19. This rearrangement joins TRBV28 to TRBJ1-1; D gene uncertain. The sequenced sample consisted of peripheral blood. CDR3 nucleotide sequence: TGTGCCAGCAGCCAAAGCGACACTGAAGCTTTCTTT. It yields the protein CASSQSDTEAFF.